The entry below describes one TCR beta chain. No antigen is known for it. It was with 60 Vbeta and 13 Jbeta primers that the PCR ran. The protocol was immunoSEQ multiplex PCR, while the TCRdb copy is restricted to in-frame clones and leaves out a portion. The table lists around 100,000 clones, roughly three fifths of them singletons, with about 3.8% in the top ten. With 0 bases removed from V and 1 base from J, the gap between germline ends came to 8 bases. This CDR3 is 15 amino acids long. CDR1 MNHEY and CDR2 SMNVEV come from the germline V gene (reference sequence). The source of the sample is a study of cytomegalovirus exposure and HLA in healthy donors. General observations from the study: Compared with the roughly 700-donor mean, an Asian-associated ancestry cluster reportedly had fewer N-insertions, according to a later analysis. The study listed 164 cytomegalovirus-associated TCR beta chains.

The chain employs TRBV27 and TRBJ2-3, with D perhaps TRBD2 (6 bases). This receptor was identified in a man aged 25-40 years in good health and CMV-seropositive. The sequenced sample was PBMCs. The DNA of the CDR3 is TGTGCCAGCAGTTTATCGACGGGGGGCACAGATACGCAGTATTTT. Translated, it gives CASSLSTGGTDTQYF.